This TCR beta chain emerged from a study of graft-versus-host responses after intestinal transplantation. Study conclusions and caveats: Ileal or blood samples showed some GvH clones first, and such clones were also found in recipient marrow. HvG clone declines early post-transplant were associated with peak circulating GvH levels.

Germline-derived CDR1 and CDR2 are SGHAT and FQNNGV. The length of the CDR3 is 16 residues. V was pared by 5 bases and J by 7 bases, with 23 bases between. Comments on this clone: The antigen is not known.

Profiled with immunoSEQ multiplex PCR; TCRdb holds only in-frame clones, not every one. In the table there are under 45,000 clones, 94% of which are singletons. The V call is TRBV11-2, the J call TRBJ1-1; tentatively, D is TRBD1 (5 bases). This TCR was sampled from a human donor who was the organ donor for an intestinal transplant. This specimen was unstimulated CD4+ T cells sorted from spleen or lymph node cells, taken before transplant. This CDR3 is CASSLTRTGGNLEAFF. The CDR3 nucleotides are TGTGCCAGCAGCCTCACCCGGACGGGGGGGAACCTTGAAGCTTTCTTT. Drawing the rest from reference TRBV11-2 and TRBJ1-1, the complete variable domain is EAGVAQSPRYKIIEKRQSVAFWCNPISGHATLYWYQQILGQGPKLLIQFQNNGVVDDSQLPKDRFSAERLKGVDSTLKIQPAKLEDSAVYLCASSLTRTGGNLEAFFGQGTRLTVV.